These T cell receptor beta chains were read from a single sample in a study of T cell repertoires in cytomegalovirus infection. In TCRdb, the reads were re-called with MiXCR into one record per CDR3 protein. The top ten clones hold roughly 50% of a sample with a few hundred thousand distinct CDR3 sequences, about 18% of them seen once. The sample comprised CD8+ T cells from PBMCs. The receptors originated from a human donor in good health (CMV status not recorded). Some clones in this sample may be carry-over from other donors' samples. Each CDR3 is given with its conserved first and last residue. The D gene is left open where the match is weak. Some rows have no size entry. The others give once, few or many, or a class for an expanded clone.

D: -
J: TRBJ1-3
size: -
V: TRBV28
DNA: TGTGCCAGCAGTTTAGCGGGCTCCGGAAACACCATATATTTT
CDR3: CASSLAGSGNTIYF

D: -
J: TRBJ2-5
size: -
V: TRBV28
DNA: TGTGCCAGCAGGAAGGGACTTGACCAAGAGACCCAGTACTTC
CDR3: CASRKGLDQETQYF

D: -
J: TRBJ2-7
size: -
V: TRBV12-3/TRBV12-4
DNA: TGTGCCAGCAGTACATTCAAGTACGAGCAGTACTTC
CDR3: CASSTFKYEQYF

D: TRBD1
J: TRBJ1-1
size: many
V: TRBV7-2
DNA: TGTGCCAGCAGCCACCGACAGGGGATGAACACTGAAGCTTTCTTT
CDR3: CASSHRQGMNTEAFF

D: -
J: TRBJ1-5
size: -
V: TRBV28
DNA: TGTGCCAGCAGTTTATTCCGCGCGAATCAGCCCCAGCATTTT
CDR3: CASSLFRANQPQHF

D: -
J: TRBJ1-1
size: many
V: TRBV12-3/TRBV12-4
DNA: TGTGCCAGCAGTTTTAGGCCAGGGCAGGCTGAAGCTTTCTTT
CDR3: CASSFRPGQAEAFF

D: TRBD2
J: TRBJ2-1
size: -
V: TRBV7-9
DNA: TGTGCCAGCAGCTTAGAACCCGGGCGGGGGGCCTCCTACAATGAGCAGTTCTTC
CDR3: CASSLEPGRGASYNEQFF

D: -
J: TRBJ1-2
size: few
V: TRBV4-1
DNA: TGCGCCAGCAGCCAGGAGGGATCATACTATGGCTACACCTTC
CDR3: CASSQEGSYYGYTF

D: -
J: TRBJ1-1
size: -
V: TRBV6-5
DNA: TGTGCCAGCAGTTACTTCAGAGACACTGAAGCTTTCTTT
CDR3: CASSYFRDTEAFF

D: -
J: TRBJ1-2
size: -
V: TRBV7-6
DNA: TGTGCCAGCAGCTTAGAGGCCTCTTCCTATGGCTACACCTTC
CDR3: CASSLEASSYGYTF

D: TRBD2
J: TRBJ2-7
size: few
V: TRBV5-5
DNA: TGTGCCAGCAGCGGAGGGGCTAGCGGGGCCTCGTACGAGCAGTACTTC
CDR3: CASSGGASGASYEQYF

D: -
J: TRBJ2-6
size: many
V: TRBV7-9
DNA: TGTGCCAGCAGCTTTATGGCATCTGGGGCCAACGTCCTGACTTTC
CDR3: CASSFMASGANVLTF

D: TRBD1
J: TRBJ2-7
size: -
V: TRBV2
DNA: TGTGCCAGCACCGAGACAGGGGCGGGATACGAGCAGTACTTC
CDR3: CASTETGAGYEQYF

D: -
J: TRBJ2-1
size: -
V: TRBV7-6
DNA: TGTGCCAGCAGCCCAGGTGGCAGCCAGTTCTTC
CDR3: CASSPGGSQFF

D: -
J: TRBJ2-3
size: few
V: TRBV2
DNA: TGTGCCAGCAGTGAACTCCCCAGCGCAGATACGCAGTATTTT
CDR3: CASSELPSADTQYF

D: TRBD1
J: TRBJ2-3
size: -
V: TRBV28
DNA: TGTGCCAGCAGTGCCGGGACAGTCAACACAGATACGCAGTATTTT
CDR3: CASSAGTVNTDTQYF